The 4 T cell receptor beta chains presented below share a single source sample, sequenced in a study of blood T cell repertoires in COVID-19. The assay was immunoSEQ multiplex PCR, and TCRdb's table has in-frame clones only and misses some. Of fewer than 700,000 clones listed, around 90% are singletons. Sequencing used peripheral blood. The receptors were sampled from a woman aged 50 to 60 with COVID-19, enrolled during active disease.

CDR3 residues: CASTPGGLMGNQPQHF. CDR3 nucleotide sequence: TGTGCCAGTACCCCGGGGGGTTTAATGGGCAATCAGCCCCAGCATTTT. V gene TRBV19 combines with J gene TRBJ1-5, with a weak D call TRBD1 (5 bases). The CDR3 length is 16 residues. V was trimmed by 7 bases and J by 2 bases, leaving 18 bases between them. CDR1 and CDR2 (germline): LNHDA, SQIVND (reference sequence).

Here the CDR3 reads CASSPKEDTEAFF. The CDR3 DNA is TGTGCCAGCAGTCCAAAGGAGGACACTGAAGCTTTCTTT. The chain is built from TRBV12-3 or TRBV12-4 and TRBJ1-1, with no clear D. The CDR3 contains 13 residues. V was trimmed by 5 bases and J by 3 bases, leaving 10 bases between them.

The gene calls are TRBV5-6 and TRBJ1-1; TRBD1 matches 10 bases. The CDR3 sequence is 16 residues long. From germline, CDR1 is SGHDT and CDR2 YYEEEE. Trimming took 3 bases from V and 4 from J; bases not matched to a gene: 9. The CDR3 coding sequence is TGTGCCAGCAGCTGGAGGGTGACAGGGGGCTTCACTGAAGCTTTCTTT. It is translated as CASSWRVTGGFTEAFF.

V gene TRBV10-1 combines with J gene TRBJ1-2; D not certain. This CDR3 has 13 amino acids. Trimming pared 0 bases from V and 7 bases from J, leaving 9 bases between. The germline CDR1 and CDR2 sequences are WNHNN and SYGVQD (reference sequence). This CDR3 reads CASSESGGFGYTF. CDR3 sequence (DNA): TGCGCCAGCAGTGAGTCCGGCGGGTTTGGCTACACCTTC.